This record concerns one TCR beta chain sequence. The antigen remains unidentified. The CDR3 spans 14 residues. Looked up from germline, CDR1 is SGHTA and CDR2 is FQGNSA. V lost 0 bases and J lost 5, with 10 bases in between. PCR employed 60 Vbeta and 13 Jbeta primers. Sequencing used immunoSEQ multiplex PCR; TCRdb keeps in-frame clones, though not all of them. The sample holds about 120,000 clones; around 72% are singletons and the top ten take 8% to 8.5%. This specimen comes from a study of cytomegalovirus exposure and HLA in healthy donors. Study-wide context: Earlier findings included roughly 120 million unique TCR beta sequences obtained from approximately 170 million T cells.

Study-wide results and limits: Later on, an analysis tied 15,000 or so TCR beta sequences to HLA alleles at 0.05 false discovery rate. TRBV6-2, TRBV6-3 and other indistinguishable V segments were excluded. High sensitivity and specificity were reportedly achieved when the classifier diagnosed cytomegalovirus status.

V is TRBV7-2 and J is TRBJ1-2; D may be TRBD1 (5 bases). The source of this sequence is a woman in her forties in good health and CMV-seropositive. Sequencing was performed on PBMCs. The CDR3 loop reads CASSLAPQGYGYTF. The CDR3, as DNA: TGTGCCAGCAGCTTAGCCCCCCAGGGATATGGCTACACCTTC.